These T cell receptor beta chains were read from a single sample in a study of OX40 agonist ivuxolimab in advanced cancers. The protocol was immunoSEQ multiplex PCR, while the TCRdb copy is restricted to in-frame clones and leaves out a portion. In the table there are tens of thousands of clones, roughly 90% of which are singletons. The input for sequencing was CD4+ or CD8+ T cells sorted from blood, taken in a trial of the OX40 agonist ivuxolimab. Receptors were obtained from an adult with an advanced solid tumor such as melanoma, head and neck, liver or kidney cancer. CDR3s include the opening cysteine and the closing phenylalanine or tryptophan. The D gene is left open where the match is weak. Size tells how often a clone was seen (once, few, many) or the class of an expanded clone, and some rows leave it out.

>-|TRBV5-1|TRBJ2-5|-
CASSLLAGRGETQYF
TGCGCCAGCAGCTTGTTGGCGGGAAGAGGAGAGACCCAGTACTTC
>-|TRBV5-4|TRBJ2-2|-
CASSFGHTNTGELFF
TGTGCCAGCAGCTTTGGGCACACGAACACCGGGGAGCTGTTTTTT
>-|TRBV10-1|TRBJ2-2|-
CASRARSTGELFF
TGCGCCAGCAGGGCGCGGAGTACCGGGGAGCTGTTTTTT
>-|TRBV7-6|TRBJ1-3|-
CASSLAGVTGNTIYF
TGTGCCAGCAGCTTAGCGGGGGTAACAGGAAACACCATATATTTT
>-|TRBV5-4|TRBJ2-1|TRBD2
CASSLGGSGRANNEQFF
TGTGCCAGCAGCTTGGGTGGTAGCGGGAGGGCTAACAATGAGCAGTTCTTC
>-|TRBV27|TRBJ2-2|-
CASSLVGSGELFF
TGTGCCAGCAGTTTAGTAGGGTCCGGGGAGCTGTTTTTT
>few|TRBV28|TRBJ2-7|-
CASSPTGTRGFYEQYF
TGTGCCAGCAGTCCCACCGGGACAAGAGGGTTCTACGAGCAGTACTTC
>once|TRBV11-2|TRBJ1-1|-
CASGLNTEAFF
TGTGCCAGCGGACTGAACACTGAAGCTTTCTTT
>once|TRBV27|TRBJ2-5|TRBD2
CASKKIWGRGVGYQETQYF
TGTGCCAGCAAGAAGATCTGGGGTCGGGGGGTAGGTTACCAAGAGACCCAGTACTTC
>-|TRBV29-1|TRBJ2-5|-
CSGGAGQVETQYF
TGCAGCGGGGGGGCGGGTCAGGTTGAGACCCAGTACTTC
>-|TRBV5-1|TRBJ1-2|-
CASSSLLGNDNYGYTF
TGCGCCAGCAGCTCCTTGTTAGGGAACGATAACTATGGCTACACCTTC
>-|TRBV5-1|TRBJ1-5|-
CASSLDSINQPQHF
TGCGCCAGCAGCTTGGACAGTATCAATCAGCCCCAGCATTTT
>-|TRBV5-1|TRBJ1-2|TRBD1
CASSDGTGYGYTF
TGCGCCAGCAGCGACGGGACAGGATATGGCTACACCTTC
>-|TRBV7-6|TRBJ2-2|TRBD2
CASSLYGGLAANTGELFF
TGTGCCAGCAGCTTATATGGGGGACTAGCGGCAAACACCGGGGAGCTGTTTTTT
>-|TRBV19|TRBJ2-6|-
CASSEQGVMYGANVLTF
TGTGCCAGTAGCGAACAGGGTGTAATGTACGGGGCCAACGTCCTGACTTTC
>-|TRBV29-1|TRBJ2-5|-
CSVEEWTKPETQYF
TGCAGCGTTGAAGAGTGGACTAAGCCGGAGACCCAGTACTTC
>-|TRBV28|TRBJ2-7|TRBD2
CASHTSGRVREQYF
TGTGCCAGTCACACTAGCGGGAGAGTTCGCGAGCAGTACTTC
>-|TRBV27|TRBJ2-7|-
CASSFRTALGEQYF
TGTGCCAGCAGTTTCCGGACAGCCCTCGGGGAGCAGTACTTC
>-|TRBV10-3|TRBJ2-5|TRBD2
CASGGTRETQYF
TGTGCCTCCGGGGGGACTCGAGAGACCCAGTACTTC
>-|TRBV2|TRBJ1-1|-
CASSEGITEAFF
TGTGCCAGCAGTGAAGGAATCACTGAAGCTTTCTTT
>-|TRBV30|TRBJ2-2|-
CAWRATGNTGELFF
TGTGCCTGGAGGGCGACAGGGAACACCGGGGAGCTGTTTTTT
>-|TRBV19|TRBJ1-2|TRBD1
CAARLRGTQGGSGYTF
TGTGCCGCACGCCTCCGGGGGACACAAGGGGGCTCGGGCTACACCTTC
>-|TRBV5-5|TRBJ1-1|-
CASSLARAGLTEAFF
TGTGCCAGCAGCTTGGCTCGGGCAGGGCTCACTGAAGCTTTCTTT
>once|TRBV5-1|TRBJ2-3|-
CASSLAGVGTDTQYF
TGCGCCAGCAGCTTGGCGGGGGTTGGCACAGATACGCAGTATTTT
>-|TRBV5-1|TRBJ2-3|-
CASSAGAITDTQYF
TGCGCCAGCAGTGCGGGGGCGATCACAGATACGCAGTATTTT
>-|TRBV11-2|TRBJ1-6|-
CASSPNQGIPLHF
TGTGCCAGCAGCCCGAACCAGGGAATCCCCCTCCACTTT
>once|TRBV25-1|TRBJ2-7|TRBD1
CASSEAGTGGFSYEQYF
TGTGCCAGCAGTGAAGCTGGGACAGGGGGCTTCTCCTACGAGCAGTACTTC
>-|TRBV2|TRBJ2-2|TRBD2
CASRGTSGHTGELFF
TGTGCCAGCAGAGGGACTAGCGGACACACCGGGGAGCTGTTTTTT
>-|TRBV28|TRBJ2-2|-
CASSPGVAPTGELFF
TGTGCCAGCAGTCCAGGGGTTGCCCCCACCGGGGAGCTGTTTTTT
>-|TRBV28|TRBJ2-7|-
CASRTHGGKPYEQYF
TGTGCCAGCAGGACCCACGGCGGGAAGCCCTACGAGCAGTACTTC
>-|TRBV11-3|TRBJ1-6|-
CASSLESWAGHQPLHF
TGTGCCAGCAGCTTAGAAAGCTGGGCGGGCCATCAGCCCCTCCACTTT
>-|TRBV29-1|TRBJ1-2|-
CSVLLAGDGSDGYTF
TGCAGCGTCTTACTAGCAGGGGATGGATCAGATGGCTACACCTTC
>-|TRBV2|TRBJ1-6|-
CASSDVGPGNNSPLHF
TGTGCCAGCAGTGATGTCGGGCCAGGAAATAATTCACCCCTCCACTTT
>-|TRBV6-5|TRBJ2-5|-
CASSSFLQKETQYF
TGTGCCAGCAGCTCCTTTCTACAAAAAGAGACCCAGTACTTC